This entry features one T cell receptor beta chain sequence. These data belong to a study of blood T cell repertoires in COVID-19. About the study: Nucleic acid was either cDNA or gDNA, and it came from T cells, B-cell-depleted T cells, or PBMCs.

The cohort comprised adults aged 18 to 89 years residing in about 25 US areas. Cohort placement rested on clinical history that participants reported themselves. In the study's own analysis: By means of reference gene primer amplification, nucleated cell counts were estimated. The protocol was immunoSEQ multiplex PCR, while the TCRdb copy is restricted to in-frame clones and leaves out a portion. V, J and clone size are those of that table, while D and trimming were read from the DNA. The sample has 350,000 to 400,000 clones, 80% to 95% seen once. The CDR3 spans 13 residues. Per the germline V gene, CDR1 is MNHEY and CDR2 is SMNVEV (reference sequence). V lost 4 bases and J lost 7; bases outside the gene matches: 5.

The receptor was derived from a middle-aged woman who had been exposed to COVID-19. The material sequenced was PBMCs or T cells enriched from blood (not recorded which). V gene TRBV27 combines with J gene TRBJ2-7, with 9 bases matching TRBD1. The CDR3 is CASSSTGGLEQYF. As DNA, the CDR3 is TGTGCCAGCAGTTCGACAGGGGGTTTGGAGCAGTACTTC.